This T cell receptor beta chain was recovered during a study of long-term antiretroviral therapy in people with HIV. CDR1 is KGHSH and CDR2 is LQKENI in the germline V gene. The CDR3 runs to 16 residues. Trimming cost V 2 bases and J 0 bases; bases outside gene matches: 7. This clone came up once. An immunoSEQ assay, version v3.0, was performed at survey level. Method: immunoSEQ multiplex PCR; TCRdb's copy keeps in-frame clones and lacks some. The sample holds about 36,000 clones, 80% seen once. V usage is TRBV18 and J usage is TRBJ2-7; 7 bases match TRBD2. The source is a man younger than 40 with HIV. Material: unsorted PBMCs, obtained 3.4 years after starting antiretroviral therapy. CDR3: CASSPLRGDLSYEQYF. CDR3 nucleotides: TGTGCCAGCTCACCATTACGGGGGGACCTCTCCTACGAGCAGTACTTC.